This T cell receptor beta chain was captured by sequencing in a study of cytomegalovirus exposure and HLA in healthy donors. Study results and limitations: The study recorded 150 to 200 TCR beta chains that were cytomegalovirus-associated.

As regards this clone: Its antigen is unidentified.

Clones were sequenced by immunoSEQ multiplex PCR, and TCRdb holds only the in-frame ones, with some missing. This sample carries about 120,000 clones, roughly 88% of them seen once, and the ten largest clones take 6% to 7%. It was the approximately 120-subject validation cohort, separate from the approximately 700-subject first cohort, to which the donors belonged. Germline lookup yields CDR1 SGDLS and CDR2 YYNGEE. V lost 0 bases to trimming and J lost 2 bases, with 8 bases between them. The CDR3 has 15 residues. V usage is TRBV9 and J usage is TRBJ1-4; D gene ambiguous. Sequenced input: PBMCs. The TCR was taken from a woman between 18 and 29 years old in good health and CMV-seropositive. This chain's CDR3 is CASSVDEGTNEKLFF. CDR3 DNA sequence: TGTGCCAGCAGCGTAGATGAGGGTACTAATGAAAAACTGTTTTTT.